The sequence of this TCR beta chain was determined in a study of shared clonotypes between healthy human individuals. The data were produced by immunoSEQ multiplex PCR, yet TCRdb's version contains in-frame clones alone and is incomplete. The sample lists under 1,100,000 clones, around 76% occurring once. Broader study findings: Rarefaction showed that sequencing of sorted subsets was incomplete (despite large depth).

There are a few counts of this clone. Its specificity is not known. Germline V gene lookup returns CDR1 MDHEN and CDR2 SYDVKM. This CDR3 region has 10 residues. V lost 6 bases to trimming and J lost 9 bases, with 8 bases between them. The rearrangement links TRBV28 to TRBJ1-1; D remains unclear. Sequences were obtained from memory CD4+ T cells sorted from blood. Stated subset: CD45RA-negative fraction. The sequence derives from a man aged 18 to 29 in good health. The CDR3 sequence is CASSLDKAFF. The CDR3 DNA sequence: TGTGCCAGCAGCCTCGATAAAGCTTTCTTT.